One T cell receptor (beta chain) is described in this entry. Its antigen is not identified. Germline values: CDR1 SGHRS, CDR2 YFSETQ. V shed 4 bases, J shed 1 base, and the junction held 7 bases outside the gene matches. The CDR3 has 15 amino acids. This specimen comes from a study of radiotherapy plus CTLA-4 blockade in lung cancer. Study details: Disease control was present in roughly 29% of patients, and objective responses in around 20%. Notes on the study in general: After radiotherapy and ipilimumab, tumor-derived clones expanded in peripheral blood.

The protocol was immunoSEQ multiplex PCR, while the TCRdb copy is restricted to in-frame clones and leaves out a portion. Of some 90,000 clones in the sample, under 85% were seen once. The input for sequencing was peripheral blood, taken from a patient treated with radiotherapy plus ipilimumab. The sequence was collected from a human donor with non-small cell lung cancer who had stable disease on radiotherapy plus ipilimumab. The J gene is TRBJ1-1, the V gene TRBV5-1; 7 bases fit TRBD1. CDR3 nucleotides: TGCGCCAGCAGCCAACGTCGGACAGGGAACACTGAAGCTTTCTTT. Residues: CASSQRRTGNTEAFF.